The 13 T cell receptor beta chains below all came from one sample that was sequenced in a study of regulatory T cells in long-lasting Graves disease. Sample time point: newly diagnosed GD, antithyroid drugs for less than 3 months. Generation of the TCR library employed RNA extracted from PBMCs. Construction of the TCR beta libraries employed iRepertoire HTBI primers in conjunction with Arm-PCR of CDR3 regions. TCRdb fed the multiplex PCR reads into MiXCR, producing one record per CDR3 protein. The repertoire holds fewer than 450,000 distinct CDR3 sequences, with 15% as singletons. The sample also formed part of further work on T cells in Graves' hyperthyroidism and ophthalmopathy.

The material was peripheral blood mononuclear cells (PBMCs), obtained at new diagnosis, from a patient treated with antithyroid drugs. The receptors come from a woman between 40 and 55 years old with Graves disease.

This clonotype was picked up many times. This chain links TRBV12-3 or TRBV12-4 with TRBJ2-3, with 7 nucleotides matching TRBD2. V was pared by 3 bases and J by 1 base, with 4 bases of the junction left unmatched. The CDR3 totals 15 residues. The CDR3 loop reads CASSFGGSGTDTQYF. For the CDR3, the DNA is TGTGCCAGCAGTTTTGGCGGGAGCGGCACAGATACGCAGTATTTT.

This clonotype was observed at least ten times. The chain has TRBV2 and TRBJ1-4; 12 bases fit TRBD1. The CDR3 is made up of 20 amino acids. Germline-derived CDR1 and CDR2 are SNHLY and FYNNEI. V shed 6 bases and J 2 bases; nucleotides not matched to a gene: 16. The CDR3 sequence is CASSDHYRDRGPSTNEKLFF. The CDR3 DNA reads as TGTGCCAGCAGCGACCATTACCGGGACAGGGGGCCGTCCACTAATGAAAAACTGTTTTTT.

This clonotype occurred a few times. This chain links TRBV10-3 with TRBJ1-2; TRBD1 matches at 9 bases. The CDR3 has 15 residues. With 2 bases clipped from V and 6 bases from J, the junction kept 7 bases outside the gene matches. Germline values: CDR1 ENHRY, CDR2 SYGVKD. Here the CDR3 reads CAISETGGAGNGYTF. The DNA for the CDR3 is TGTGCCATCAGTGAGACAGGGGGCGCCGGCAATGGCTACACCTTC.

The chain employs TRBV19 and TRBJ2-7; D gene ambiguous. Germline V CDR1 and CDR2: LNHDA, SQIVND (reference sequence). The V gene lost 7 bases and the J gene lost 5 bases, with 18 bases spanning the gap. The CDR3 loop spans 14 amino acids. CDR3 nucleotides: TGTGCCAGTAAATTGTCCAACGGAATGCACGAGCAGTACTTC. This sequence encodes CASKLSNGMHEQYF. Full variable domain (outside the CDR3, taken from reference TRBV19 and TRBJ2-7): DGGITQSPKYLFRKEGQNVTLSCEQNLNHDAMYWYRQDPGQGLRLIYYSQIVNDFQKGDIAEGYSVSREKKESFPLTVTSAQKNPTAFYLCASKLSNGMHEQYFGPGTRLTVT.

J is TRBJ2-6 and V is TRBV12-3 or TRBV12-4; 8 bases are shared with TRBD2. The CDR3 runs 15 residues. Losses at the gene ends were 5 bases for V and 3 bases for J; bases not matched to a gene: 3. DNA for the CDR3: TGTGCCAGCAGTCCAGCGGGAGTTGGGGCCAACGTCCTGACTTTC. It specifies CASSPAGVGANVLTF.

This clonotype was seen at least ten times. This chain links TRBV30 with TRBJ1-4; a weak D match, TRBD1 (6 bases). Germline V gene lookup returns CDR1 GTSNPN and CDR2 SVGIG (reference sequence). The CDR3 loop spans 13 amino acids. The V end lost 4 bases, the J end lost 1 base, and 7 bases lay between the germline ends. CDR3 bases: TGTGCCTGGACCAGGGGAACTAATGAAAAACTGTTTTTT. It codes for CAWTRGTNEKLFF.

This clonotype was seen only a few times. The junction departs from the called germline gene at one end, perhaps through a read error. V is TRBV24-1 and J is TRBJ2-2, with 7 positions matching TRBD1. The CDR3 is 14 amino acids. Germline assignment: CDR1 KGHDR and CDR2 SFDVKD. As DNA, the CDR3 is TGCGCCACCAGCAATACAGGGGACACCGGGGAGCTGCTTTTT. This encodes CATSNTGDTGELLF.

The rearrangement joins TRBV5-8 to TRBJ1-5, with D possibly matching TRBD1 (5 bases). Trimming shortened V by 0 bases and J by 8 bases, and 18 bases separated the two germline ends. CDR1 SGHTS and CDR2 YDEGEE come from the germline V gene. The CDR3 runs to 16 residues. The CDR3 nucleotides read TGTGCCAGCAGCTTGGGGCGGACGAGGGGCTTGGAGCCCCAGCATTTT. This encodes CASSLGRTRGLEPQHF.

There are many counts of this clonotype. V is TRBV2 and J is TRBJ2-7; TRBD2 agrees at 10 bases. Germline CDR1 is SNHLY and CDR2 is FYNNEI. J was trimmed by 7 bases and V by 2 bases; bases with no gene match: 8. The CDR3 is 15 residues long. This chain's CDR3 is CASSERLAGRGEQYF. CDR3 nucleotide sequence: TGTGCCAGCAGTGAACGACTAGCGGGTAGGGGGGAGCAGTACTTC.

This clonotype was found a few times. The J gene is TRBJ2-2, the V gene TRBV4-1; 10 nucleotides align to TRBD2. The V segment lost 0 bases and the J segment 5 bases; nucleotides outside the gene matches: 6. Germline-derived CDR1 and CDR2 are MGHRA and YSYEKL. The CDR3 is 17 amino acids. CDR3 residues: CASSQEASGSWTGELFF. CDR3 sequence (DNA): TGCGCCAGCAGCCAAGAGGCTAGCGGGAGTTGGACCGGGGAGCTGTTTTTT.

This clonotype was detected ten times or more. DNA for the CDR3: TGTGCCAGCAGCCTGGGGGTTGGGCTCAATCAGCCCCAGCATTTT. It specifies CASSLGVGLNQPQHF. V and J are TRBV9 and TRBJ1-5; D perhaps matches TRBD1 (5 bases). The CDR3 runs to 15 residues. CDR1 and CDR2 from the germline V gene are SGDLS and YYNGEE. The V end lost 4 bases, the J end lost 3 bases, and 14 bases lay between the germline ends.

This clonotype appeared many times. This chain links TRBV12-3 or TRBV12-4 with TRBJ2-7; 8 bases agree with TRBD1. This CDR3 is built from 15 residues. V lost 3 bases to trimming and J lost 1 base; unmatched junction nucleotides: 5. The CDR3 spells CASSLGTGLSYEQYF. The CDR3 bases are TGTGCCAGCAGTTTGGGGACAGGACTTTCCTACGAGCAGTACTTC.

This clonotype was found many times. The chain has TRBV6-2 or TRBV6-3 and TRBJ2-5; TRBD1 matches at 9 bases. This CDR3 contains 15 residues. Trimming at V came to 2 bases and at J to 5 bases, leaving 6 bases not matched to a gene. Germline assignment: CDR1 MNHEY and CDR2 SVGEGT. The CDR3: CASSYTQGQGETQYF. The CDR3, as DNA: TGTGCCAGCAGTTACACACAAGGACAGGGGGAGACCCAGTACTTC.